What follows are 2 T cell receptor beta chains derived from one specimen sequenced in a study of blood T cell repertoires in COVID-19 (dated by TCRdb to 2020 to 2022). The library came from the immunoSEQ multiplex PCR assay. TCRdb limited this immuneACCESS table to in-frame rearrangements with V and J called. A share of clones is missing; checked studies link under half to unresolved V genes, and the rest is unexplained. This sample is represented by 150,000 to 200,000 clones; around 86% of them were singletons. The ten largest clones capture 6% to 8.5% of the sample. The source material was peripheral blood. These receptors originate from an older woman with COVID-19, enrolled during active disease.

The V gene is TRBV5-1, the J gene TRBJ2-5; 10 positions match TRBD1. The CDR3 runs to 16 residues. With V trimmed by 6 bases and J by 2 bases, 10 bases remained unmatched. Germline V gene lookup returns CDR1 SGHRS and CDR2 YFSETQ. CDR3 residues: CASTTRQGASQETQYF. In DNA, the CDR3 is TGCGCCAGCACCACCCGACAGGGGGCCTCTCAAGAGACCCAGTACTTC.

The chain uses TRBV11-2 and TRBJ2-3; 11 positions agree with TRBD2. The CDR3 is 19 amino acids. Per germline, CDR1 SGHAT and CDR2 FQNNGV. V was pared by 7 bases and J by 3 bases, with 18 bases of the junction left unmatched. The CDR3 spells CASTRRYEGGLADTDTQYF. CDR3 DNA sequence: TGTGCCAGCACCCGTCGGTATGAAGGGGGACTAGCGGATACAGATACGCAGTATTTT.